This TCR beta chain stems from a study of type 1 regulatory T cells (dated by TCRdb to the early 2020s). General notes on the study: An in vitro protocol by which a Tr1-enriched, alloantigen-specific CD4 T cell product named T-allo10 was generated was characterized in the study. T-allo10 was being evaluated clinically in patients with hematological malignancies who were receiving allogeneic hematopoietic stem cell transplantation.

The run used an Illumina MiSeq. TCRdb reprocessing: public reads trimmed at Q25 with fastp, clones called with MiXCR, in-frame beta chains kept. Merged by CDR3 protein, the rows form single entries marked with the most common genes and DNA. This sample holds roughly 21,000 distinct CDR3 sequences; roughly 50% were observed only once. Clones ranked in the top ten supply around 4.8% of the sample. V is shortened by 5 bases, J by 0 bases, and the region joining them spans 5 bases. From the germline V gene, CDR1 is SGHAT and CDR2 is FQNNGV. The CDR3, from cysteine to phenylalanine, totals 14 residues. The kept DNA is CDR3 alone, 42 bases in frame from the first base. Turning to this clonotype: Its antigen has not been determined. Base qualities are missing; no much larger clone stands one base away.

This sequence originates from a human donor in good health. Source material: cultured T cells, either the whole culture or a sorted T cell fraction (not recorded which). The rearranged chain carries TRBV11-2 and TRBJ2-6; no D gene is confidently identified. The nucleotide sequence is given as TGTGCCAGCAGCCCCTCCTCTGGGGCCAACGTCCTGACTTTC. This gives the protein CASSPSSGANVLTF.